The 9 T cell receptor beta chains below were found in one sample sequenced in a study of OX40 agonist ivuxolimab in advanced cancers. The method was immunoSEQ multiplex PCR; TCRdb's version includes in-frame clones alone and lacks a portion of them. The sample records approximately 60,000 clones, approximately 89% being singletons. The specimen was CD4+ or CD8+ T cells sorted from blood, collected in a trial of the OX40 agonist ivuxolimab. Receptors originate from an adult with an advanced solid tumor such as melanoma, head and neck, liver or kidney cancer.

The chain is built from TRBV28 and TRBJ2-7; TRBD1 aligns across 7 bases. Germline V lookup: CDR1 MDHEN, CDR2 SYDVKM. Unmatched junction bases numbered 21, after V lost 4 bases and J lost 0 bases. This CDR3 is built from 20 residues. Here the CDR3 reads CASSSSTGQAGSISSYEQYF. In nucleotides, the CDR3 is TGTGCCAGCAGTTCATCGACAGGACAGGCTGGGTCTATTAGCTCCTACGAGCAGTACTTC.

The chain recombines TRBV12-2 with TRBJ2-3; no DNA check was done on the table's D call, TRBD1. TRBV12-2 is classified as a pseudogene. This CDR3 is built from 17 residues. CDR3 in amino acids: CASRLVARDRDSDTQYF. DNA for the CDR3: TGTGCAAGTCGCTTAGTTGCTCGGGACAGGGACTCAGATACGCAGTATTTT.

The J gene is TRBJ2-5, the V gene TRBV12-5, with 8 positions matching TRBD1. The V gene end was trimmed by 5 bases and the J gene end by 2 bases; junction bases not matched to a gene: 7. This CDR3 spans 15 amino acids. Germline CDR1 reads LGHNT; CDR2 reads FRNRAP. The CDR3 sequence: CASGPFRTGQETQYF. The DNA of the CDR3 is TGTGCTAGTGGTCCTTTCCGGACAGGGCAAGAGACCCAGTACTTC.

V and J are TRBV28 and TRBJ2-7; D gene uncertain. V was trimmed by 3 bases and J by 4 bases, leaving 7 bases between them. The CDR3 has 12 residues. Germline CDR1 MDHEN, CDR2 SYDVKM. The CDR3 DNA reads as TGTGCCAGCAGTTTCACCAGGTACGAGCAGTACTTC. It codes for CASSFTRYEQYF.

V gene TRBV19 combines with J gene TRBJ1-2; 8 nucleotides agree with TRBD1. Germline-derived CDR1 and CDR2 are LNHDA and SQIVND (reference sequence). This CDR3 spans 12 amino acids. J gave up 8 bases and V 11 bases, and 10 bases lay outside the gene matches. Here the CDR3 DNA reads TGTGCCTCACAGGGGGGGTCGGAAGGCTACACCTTC. Protein sequence: CASQGGSEGYTF.

The chain combines TRBV14 with TRBJ1-3; D remains unclear. CDR3 length equals 13 residues. The germline V gene has CDR1 SGHDN and CDR2 FVKESK. V lost 0 bases, J lost 7 bases, and 7 bases lay in between. The CDR3 sequence is CASSQELENTIYF. In DNA, the CDR3 is TGTGCCAGCAGCCAAGAATTGGAGAACACCATATATTTT.

The gene calls are TRBV6-1 and TRBJ2-5; D may be TRBD2 (6 bases). Germline CDR1 is MNHNS and CDR2 is SASEGT. The V and J ends lost 0 bases and 3 bases respectively, with 14 bases between them. CDR3 length equals 16 residues. CDR3 DNA: TGTGCCAGCAGTGAAGCGCTTTTTGGGGAGGAAGAGACCCAGTACTTC. Its translation: CASSEALFGEEETQYF.

The V and J genes are TRBV4-3 and TRBJ2-1, with D perhaps being TRBD1 or TRBD2 (5 bases each). Germline CDR1 LGHNA, CDR2 YSLEER. This CDR3 region has 15 residues. V lost 4 bases and J lost 12, with 22 bases in between. The CDR3 reads CASSLRVEGLGGQFF. The CDR3, as DNA: TGCGCCAGCAGCCTGCGGGTCGAGGGGCTTGGAGGGCAGTTCTTC.

The chain joins TRBV27 to TRBJ2-3; D may be TRBD1 (6 bases). From germline, CDR1 is MNHEY and CDR2 SMNVEV (reference sequence). CDR3 length: 16 residues. Trimming removed 3 bases at V and 1 base at J, with 14 bases between. In DNA, the CDR3 is TGTGCCAGCAGTTTTTGGCAGGGGCAAGGCACAGATACGCAGTATTTT. Protein: CASSFWQGQGTDTQYF.